This T cell receptor (beta chain) was obtained from a study of regulatory T cells in long-lasting Graves disease. Study results and caveats: It was peripheral blood alone, not thyroid tissue, that was studied.

Time point here: newly diagnosed GD, antithyroid drugs for less than 3 months. RNA isolated from PBMCs was used to make the TCR library. CDR3 length: 18 residues. The germline V and J ends were trimmed by 5 bases and 0 bases, with 17 bases remaining between them. This clonotype was counted ten times or more. No antigen is known for it. Researchers made TCR beta libraries by using iRepertoire HTBI primers and running Arm-PCR on CDR3 regions. A single record per CDR3 protein comes from TCRdb applying MiXCR to the multiplex PCR reads. The data show approximately 310,000 distinct CDR3 sequences, 15% to 20% seen once.

The source was peripheral blood mononuclear cells (PBMCs), collected at new diagnosis, from a patient treated with antithyroid drugs. The clonotype originates from a female donor with Graves disease. The chain combines TRBV12-3 or TRBV12-4 with TRBJ2-6; no clear D gene. This chain's CDR3 is CASSPKVPPSSGANVLTF. The DNA of the CDR3 is TGTGCCAGCAGTCCGAAGGTCCCTCCTAGCTCTGGGGCCAACGTCCTGACTTTC.